The following is a TCR beta chain sequence with its context. In the authors' methods: For nucleated cells, counts were estimated from reference gene primer amplification. The protocol was immunoSEQ multiplex PCR, while the TCRdb copy is restricted to in-frame clones and leaves out a portion. V and J calls and clone size are given by that table; D and trimming were obtained from the DNA. Of approximately 290,000 clones listed, about 89% were seen once; the top ten hold around 0.84%. This sample was taken from a study of blood T cell repertoires in COVID-19. Overall study context: Sites across the United States, Italy and Spain contributed samples from acute and convalescent COVID-19. T cells, B-cell-depleted T cells, or PBMCs supplied cDNA or gDNA.

The sequence came from a man younger than 45 with acute or convalescent COVID-19. The material sequenced was peripheral blood.

The DNA of the CDR3 is TGTGCCAGCAGTACTCGACTAGCGGGGGTTTTTTTTCAGTTCTTC. The encoded protein is CASSTRLAGVFFQFF. This chain joins TRBV6-2 or TRBV6-3 and TRBJ2-1, with 12 bases identical to TRBD2. This CDR3 contains 15 residues. J lost 13 bases, V lost 5 bases, and 12 bases had no gene match. Per the germline V gene, CDR1 is MNHEY and CDR2 is SVGEGT.